These 27 T cell receptor beta chains originate from one sample sequenced in a study of cytomegalovirus exposure and HLA in healthy donors. In the PCR, 60 Vbeta and 13 Jbeta primers were used. Assay: immunoSEQ multiplex PCR; the TCRdb copy retains only in-frame clones and omits some. The sample shows roughly 120,000 clones, just under 75% of them seen only once. The specimen sequenced was PBMCs. These receptor sequences come from a man between 60 and 75 years old in good health and CMV-seropositive.

The chain links TRBV7-2 to TRBJ2-3, with TRBD2 matching over 7 bases. The CDR3 runs 14 residues. After removal of 4 bases from V and 1 base from J, the junction contained 2 bases not matched to a gene. Looked up from germline, CDR1 is SGHTA and CDR2 is FQGNSA. DNA for the CDR3: TGTGCCAGCAGCTGGAGCGGGGGCACAGATACGCAGTATTTT. It is translated as CASSWSGGTDTQYF.

Many counts were recorded for this clone. The chain has TRBV30 and TRBJ1-1; D is possibly TRBD1 (5 bases). The V gene's germline CDR1 is GTSNPN and CDR2 SVGIG (reference sequence). The CDR3 is made up of 14 amino acids. V dropped 4 bases and J dropped 1 base, with 13 bases sitting between them. CDR3: CAWKPWGANTEAFF. The CDR3 nucleotides are TGTGCCTGGAAGCCTTGGGGCGCGAACACTGAAGCTTTCTTT.

This clone was seen more than once but under ten times. In DNA, the CDR3 is TGTGCCAGCAGCTTAGTCCGACTAGCGGTCTACAATGAGCAGTTCTTC. This translates into CASSLVRLAVYNEQFF. The chain recombines TRBV7-2 with TRBJ2-1; 9 bases are shared with TRBD2. CDR1 and CDR2 from the germline V gene are SGHTA and FQGNSA. Unmatched junction bases numbered 4, after V lost 1 base and J lost 3 bases. This CDR3 region has 16 residues.

This clone was picked up many times. The genes are TRBV28 and TRBJ2-3; the match to TRBD2 covers 11 bases. Trimming cost V 6 bases and J 2 bases; bases outside gene matches: 4. The CDR3 sequence is 15 residues long. Germline-derived CDR1 and CDR2 are MDHEN and SYDVKM. The CDR3 nucleotides read TGTGCCAGCAGCCGGACTAGCGGGTTCACAGATACGCAGTATTTT. It is translated as CASSRTSGFTDTQYF.

V usage is TRBV2 and J usage is TRBJ1-5; D possibly corresponds to TRBD1 (5 bases). There are 14 residues in the CDR3. With 2 bases removed from V and 5 bases from J, the gap between germline ends came to 10 bases. Germline CDR1 reads SNHLY; CDR2 reads FYNNEI. DNA for the CDR3: TGTGCCAGCAGTGAATTAGGCAGGGATCAGCCCCAGCATTTT. Protein: CASSELGRDQPQHF.

V is TRBV19 and J is TRBJ2-3, with a weak D call TRBD1 (6 bases). Germline V gene lookup returns CDR1 LNHDA and CDR2 SQIVND (reference sequence). V lost 5 bases to trimming and J lost 2 bases, with 14 bases between them. The CDR3 has 15 residues. CDR3 sequence: CASSEWQGPTDTQYF. CDR3 DNA sequence: TGTGCCAGTAGTGAGTGGCAGGGGCCCACAGATACGCAGTATTTT.

Details on this clone: Additional DNA sequences in this sample encode the identical CDR3. The chain couples TRBV9 to TRBJ1-1; D is uncertain. V was clipped by 0 bases and J by 1 base, with 7 bases between them. Germline V lookup: CDR1 SGDLS, CDR2 YYNGEE. The CDR3 sequence is 14 residues long. The CDR3: CASSVVGGNTEAFF. The CDR3, as DNA: TGTGCCAGCAGCGTAGTAGGAGGGAACACTGAAGCTTTCTTT.

V and J are TRBV19 and TRBJ2-7, with a weak D call TRBD1 (6 bases). Germline values: CDR1 LNHDA, CDR2 SQIVND (reference sequence). V lost 6 bases and J 4 bases, leaving 19 bases between the germline ends. The CDR3 has 15 amino acids. Here the CDR3 reads CASRVTGHYLYEQYF. The CDR3 DNA reads TGTGCCAGTAGGGTTACGGGACATTACTTATACGAGCAGTACTTC. The complete variable domain, with remaining parts taken from reference TRBV19 and TRBJ2-7, reads DGGITQSPKYLFRKEGQNVTLSCEQNLNHDAMYWYRQDPGQGLRLIYYSQIVNDFQKGDIAEGYSVSREKKESFPLTVTSAQKNPTAFYLCASRVTGHYLYEQYFGPGTRLTVT.

This chain links TRBV10-2 with TRBJ1-6, with a weak D call TRBD1 (5 bases). The V end was cut by 7 bases, the J end by 15 bases, with 19 bases between. The CDR3 is 13 residues long. Germline values: CDR1 WSHSY, CDR2 SAAADI. The CDR3 loop is CASMITAEGVLHF. CDR3 DNA: TGCGCCAGCATGATTACAGCAGAAGGGGTCCTCCACTTT.

The chain combines TRBV5-5 with TRBJ2-2, with unresolved D. Germline V CDR1 and CDR2: SGHKS, YYEKEE (reference sequence). Deletions cut 4 bases from V and 6 bases from J, with 16 bases between. The CDR3 covers 15 residues. The CDR3 is CASSLWLVRAGELFF. The CDR3 nucleotides are TGTGCCAGCAGCCTCTGGCTAGTAAGAGCCGGGGAGCTGTTTTTT.

This clone was seen a few times. V and J are TRBV19 and TRBJ1-2; 7 bases are shared with TRBD1. Trimming removed 3 bases from V and 7 bases from J; junction bases left unmatched: 11. This CDR3 comprises 15 residues. Germline loops: CDR1 LNHDA, CDR2 SQIVND (reference sequence). The CDR3 protein is CASSISAAGGSGYTF. Here the CDR3 DNA reads TGTGCCAGTAGTATTAGTGCGGCAGGGGGATCTGGCTACACCTTC.

The CDR3 loop reads CASSISLGDTQYF. The CDR3 nucleotides read TGTGCCAGCAGTATTTCCCTCGGGGATACGCAGTATTTT. V is TRBV6-5 and J is TRBJ2-3; D is ambiguous. CDR1 is MNHEY and CDR2 is SVGAGI in the germline V gene. Between the trimmed V and J ends, which lost 5 bases and 6 bases, there was a span of 12 bases. The CDR3 loop spans 13 amino acids.

Comment on this clone: Other nucleotide sequences from this sample produce the same CDR3. The chain employs TRBV30 and TRBJ2-2; tentatively, D is TRBD1 (6 bases). Trimming cost V 4 bases and J 2 bases, with 11 bases left between them. CDR1 is GTSNPN, CDR2 SVGIG, per germline (reference sequence). The CDR3 contains 14 residues. The CDR3 region is CAWTRTENTGELFF. As DNA, the CDR3 is TGTGCCTGGACCCGGACAGAAAACACCGGGGAGCTGTTTTTT. Full variable domain (remainder filled in from reference TRBV30 and TRBJ2-2): SQTIHQWPATLVQPVGSPLSLECTVEGTSNPNLYWYRQAAGRGLQLLFYSVGIGQISSEVPQNLSASRPQDRQFILSSKKLLLSDSGFYLCAWTRTENTGELFFGEGSRLTVL.

Concerning this clone: Mismatch with germline at one junction end may stem from a read error. The chain carries TRBV7-9 and TRBJ1-2; D call uncertain. The germline V gene encodes CDR1 SEHNR and CDR2 FQNEAQ (reference sequence). The CDR3 length is 14 residues. In DNA, the CDR3 is TGTGCCAGCAGCTTAGGGCGGATCGACTATGGCTACCCCTTC. Residues: CASSLGRIDYGYPF.

The sample holds one count of this clone. The chain is built from TRBV28 and TRBJ2-3; a weak D match, TRBD1 (6 bases). Looked up from germline, CDR1 is MDHEN and CDR2 is SYDVKM. Deletions cut 6 bases from V and 4 bases from J, with 17 bases between. The CDR3 contains 15 residues. CDR3: CASRSGRGKADTQYF. In nucleotides, the CDR3 is TGTGCCAGCAGATCGGGCAGGGGAAAGGCAGATACGCAGTATTTT.

The CDR3: CASSYSDRSGTGELFF. CDR3 DNA: TGTGCCAGCAGTTATTCGGACAGGTCGGGCACCGGGGAGCTGTTTTTT. V gene TRBV6-5 combines with J gene TRBJ2-2, with 7 bases aligning to TRBD1. V lost 3 bases, J lost 4 bases, and 8 bases stayed unmatched. The germline V gene encodes CDR1 MNHEY and CDR2 SVGAGI. CDR3 length: 16 residues.

The chain carries TRBV5-1 and TRBJ2-2, with 10 bases aligning to TRBD1. Trimming took 0 bases from V and 3 from J; bases not matched to a gene: 5. The CDR3 has 17 residues. CDR1 is SGHRS and CDR2 is YFSETQ in the germline V gene. This chain's CDR3 is CASSLGPGQGDTGELFF. The CDR3 region has the DNA TGCGCCAGCAGCTTGGGCCCTGGACAGGGGGACACCGGGGAGCTGTTTTTT.

J is TRBJ1-5 and V is TRBV10-1, with D maybe TRBD1 (5 bases). Trimming shortened V by 4 bases and J by 5 bases, and 9 bases separated the two germline ends. The CDR3 extends over 13 amino acids. Germline V gene data show CDR1 as WNHNN and CDR2 as SYGVQD (reference sequence). The CDR3 bases are TGCGCCAGCAGTGGCAGGGTCGATCAGCCCCAGCATTTT. Translating it yields CASSGRVDQPQHF.

This chain links TRBV2 with TRBJ2-5; maybe TRBD1 (5 bases). V was shortened by 10 bases and J by 0 bases, with 15 bases between the two germline ends. CDR3 length equals 14 residues. Germline loops: CDR1 SNHLY, CDR2 FYNNEI. The CDR3 sequence: CAIPLDRYQETQYF. CDR3 coding DNA: TGTGCCATACCCTTAGACAGATACCAAGAGACCCAGTACTTC.

This clone was detected once. CDR3 in DNA: TGCGCCAGCAGCCCCCGACAGGGGGACTACACAGATACGCAGTATTTT. Encoded protein: CASSPRQGDYTDTQYF. The gene calls are TRBV5-1 and TRBJ2-3; 9 nucleotides line up with TRBD1. V was clipped by 4 bases and J by 2 bases; unmatched bases: 8. The CDR3 spans 16 residues. CDR1 and CDR2 (germline): SGHRS, YFSETQ.

The rearrangement joins TRBV6-6 to TRBJ1-5; D not resolved. Germline lookup yields CDR1 MNHNY and CDR2 SVGAGI (reference sequence). V was trimmed by 5 bases and J by 4 bases, leaving 9 bases between them. This CDR3 is built from 13 residues. The CDR3 spells CASSMGGNQPQHF. Here the CDR3 DNA reads TGTGCCAGCAGTATGGGAGGGAATCAGCCCCAGCATTTT.

CDR3: CASSVQGENTEAFF. CDR3 nucleotides: TGTGCCAGCAGTGTCCAGGGGGAAAACACTGAAGCTTTCTTT. The chain uses TRBV2 and TRBJ1-1; 7 bases agree with TRBD1. The CDR3 spans 14 residues. Unmatched junction bases numbered 4, after V lost 4 bases and J lost 2 bases. Germline CDR1 and CDR2: SNHLY and FYNNEI.

This clone showed up just once. The genes are TRBV7-3 and TRBJ2-1; TRBD1 aligns across 9 bases. The ends lost 5 bases at V and 7 bases at J; junction bases unmatched: 6. Germline V gives CDR1 SGHTA, CDR2 FQGTGA. The CDR3 covers 14 residues. CDR3 nucleotide sequence: TGTGCCAGCAGCCCCCCCGGGACAGGGAATGAGCAGTTCTTC. Translated, it gives CASSPPGTGNEQFF.

The chain couples TRBV30 to TRBJ2-5; 11 nucleotides line up with TRBD2. After removal of 2 bases from V and 0 bases from J, the junction contained 5 bases not matched to a gene. Germline lookup yields CDR1 GTSNPN and CDR2 SVGIG (reference sequence). The CDR3 is 16 amino acids. CDR3 sequence: CAWSSKLAGDQETQYF. The CDR3 DNA follows: TGTGCCTGGAGTTCCAAACTAGCGGGGGACCAAGAGACCCAGTACTTC. The whole variable domain, remainder taken from reference TRBV30 and TRBJ2-5, is SQTIHQWPATLVQPVGSPLSLECTVEGTSNPNLYWYRQAAGRGLQLLFYSVGIGQISSEVPQNLSASRPQDRQFILSSKKLLLSDSGFYLCAWSSKLAGDQETQYFGPGTRLLVL.

This clone occurred once. The chain combines TRBV7-3 with TRBJ2-5, with a tentative D call TRBD2 (6 bases). CDR1 SGHTA and CDR2 FQGTGA come from the germline V gene. V shed 5 bases and J shed 5 bases, with 12 bases lying between them. The CDR3 has 13 amino acids. The CDR3 DNA sequence: TGTGCCAGCAGCGTCTCTGGGGGGGAGACCCAGTACTTC. Its translation: CASSVSGGETQYF.

This clone was seen a handful of times. The gene calls are TRBV18 and TRBJ2-7; D may be TRBD1 (5 bases). This CDR3 contains 13 residues. Germline CDR1 and CDR2: KGHSH and LQKENI. The germline V and J ends were trimmed by 3 bases and 5 bases, with 11 bases remaining between them. The CDR3 here is CASSPNRRDEQYF. CDR3 nucleotide sequence: TGTGCCAGCTCACCGAACAGGCGCGACGAGCAGTACTTC.

This clone was seen only a few times. This rearrangement joins TRBV28 to TRBJ2-7; TRBD1 matches 8 bases. CDR3 length equals 14 residues. Per germline, CDR1 MDHEN and CDR2 SYDVKM. V dropped 5 bases and J dropped 3; count of bases not matched to a gene: 6. The CDR3: CASSRPGQGYEQYF. DNA for the CDR3: TGTGCCAGCAGTCGACCAGGACAGGGCTACGAGCAGTACTTC.